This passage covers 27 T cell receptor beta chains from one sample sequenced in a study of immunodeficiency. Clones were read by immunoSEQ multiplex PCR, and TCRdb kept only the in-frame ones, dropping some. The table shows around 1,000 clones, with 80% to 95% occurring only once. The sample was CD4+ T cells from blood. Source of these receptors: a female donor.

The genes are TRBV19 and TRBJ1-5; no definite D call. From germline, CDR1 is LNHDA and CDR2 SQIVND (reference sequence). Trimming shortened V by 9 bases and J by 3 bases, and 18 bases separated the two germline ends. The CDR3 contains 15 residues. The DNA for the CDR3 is TGTGCCAGAGTGGCTAGGGTACGATTCAATCAGCCCCAGCATTTT. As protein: CARVARVRFNQPQHF.

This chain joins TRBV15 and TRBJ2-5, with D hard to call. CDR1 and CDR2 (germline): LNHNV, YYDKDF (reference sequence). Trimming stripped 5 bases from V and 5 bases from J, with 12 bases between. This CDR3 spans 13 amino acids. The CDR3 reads CATSEFWLETQYF. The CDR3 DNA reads TGTGCCACCAGCGAATTTTGGCTGGAGACCCAGTACTTC.

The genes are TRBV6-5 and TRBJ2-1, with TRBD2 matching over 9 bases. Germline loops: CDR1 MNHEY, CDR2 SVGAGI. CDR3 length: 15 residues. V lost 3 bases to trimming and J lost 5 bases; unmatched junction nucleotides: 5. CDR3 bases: TGTGCCAGCAGTTATTGGGGCGGGGGGGACAATGAGCAGTTCTTC. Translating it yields CASSYWGGGDNEQFF.

The CDR3 bases are TGTGCCAGCAGCCCGACCTCTGGGGCCAACGTCCTGACTTTC. Residues: CASSPTSGANVLTF. The chain is built from TRBV11-3 and TRBJ2-6; the D is unclear. Trimming shortened V by 5 bases and J by 0 bases, and 5 bases separated the two germline ends. This CDR3 is 14 amino acids long. Germline V lookup: CDR1 SGHNT, CDR2 YENEEA.

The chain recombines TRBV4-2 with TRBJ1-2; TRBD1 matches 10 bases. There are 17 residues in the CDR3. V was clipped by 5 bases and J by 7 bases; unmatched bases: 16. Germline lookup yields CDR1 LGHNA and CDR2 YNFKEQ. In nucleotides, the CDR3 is TGTGCCAGCAGCTCACCCGGGGGGGGACAGGGGCTTGGTGGCTACACCTTC. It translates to CASSSPGGGQGLGGYTF.

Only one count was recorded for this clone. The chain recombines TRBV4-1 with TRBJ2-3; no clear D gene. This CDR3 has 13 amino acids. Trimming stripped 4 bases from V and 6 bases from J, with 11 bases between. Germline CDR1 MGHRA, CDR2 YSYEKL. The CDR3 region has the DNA TGCGCCAGCAGCCTTAGGGCAGGCGATACGCAGTATTTT. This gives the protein CASSLRAGDTQYF.

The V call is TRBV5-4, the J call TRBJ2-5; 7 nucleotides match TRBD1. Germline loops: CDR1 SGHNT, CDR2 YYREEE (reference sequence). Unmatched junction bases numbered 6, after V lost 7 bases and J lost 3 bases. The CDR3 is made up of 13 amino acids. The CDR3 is CASRQGTEETQYF. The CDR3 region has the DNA TGTGCCAGCCGTCAAGGGACAGAAGAGACCCAGTACTTC.

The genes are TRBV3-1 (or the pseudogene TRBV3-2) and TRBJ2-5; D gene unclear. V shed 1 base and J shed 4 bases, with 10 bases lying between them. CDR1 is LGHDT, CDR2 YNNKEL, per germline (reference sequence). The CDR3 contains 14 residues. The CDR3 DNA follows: TGTGCCAGCAGCCAAGGTACAGTGGGAGAGACCCAGTACTTC. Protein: CASSQGTVGETQYF.

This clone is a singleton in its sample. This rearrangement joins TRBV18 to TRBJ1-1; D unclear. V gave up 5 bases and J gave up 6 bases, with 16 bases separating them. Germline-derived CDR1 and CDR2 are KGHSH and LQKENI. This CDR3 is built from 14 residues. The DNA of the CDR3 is TGTGCCAGCTCAGCTCGGGGTGACGCAGCTGAAGCTTTCTTT. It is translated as CASSARGDAAEAFF.

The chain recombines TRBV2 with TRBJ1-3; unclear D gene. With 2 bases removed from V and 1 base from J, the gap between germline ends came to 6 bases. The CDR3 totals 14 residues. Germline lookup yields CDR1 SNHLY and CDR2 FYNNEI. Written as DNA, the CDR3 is TGTGCCAGCAGTGAAATCAGGTCTGGAAACACCATATATTTT. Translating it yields CASSEIRSGNTIYF.

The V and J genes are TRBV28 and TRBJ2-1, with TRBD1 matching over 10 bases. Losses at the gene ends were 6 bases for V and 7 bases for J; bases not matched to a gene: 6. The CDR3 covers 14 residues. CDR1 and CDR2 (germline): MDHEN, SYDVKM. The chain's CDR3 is CASSDRGRRNEQFF. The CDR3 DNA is TGTGCCAGCAGCGACAGGGGGCGACGGAATGAGCAGTTCTTC. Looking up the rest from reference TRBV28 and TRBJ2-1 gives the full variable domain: DVKVTQSSRYLVKRTGEKVFLECVQDMDHENMFWYRQDPGLGLRLIYFSYDVKMKEKGDIPEGYSVSREKKERFSLILESASTNQTSMYLCASSDRGRRNEQFFGPGTRLTVL.

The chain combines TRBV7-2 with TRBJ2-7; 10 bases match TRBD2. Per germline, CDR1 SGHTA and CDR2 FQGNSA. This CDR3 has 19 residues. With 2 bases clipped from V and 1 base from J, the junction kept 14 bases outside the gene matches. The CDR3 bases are TGTGCCAGCAGCTTATCTCTATCCCTAGCGGGAGTAGGGTCCTACGAGCAGTACTTC. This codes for CASSLSLSLAGVGSYEQYF.

CDR3 DNA: TGCGCCAGCAGCTTCGGGGCCAGCGGACAAGAGACCCAGTACTTC. This encodes CASSFGASGQETQYF. The rearrangement links TRBV5-1 to TRBJ2-5; possibly TRBD1 or TRBD2 for D (5 bases each). Germline V gives CDR1 SGHRS, CDR2 YFSETQ. V was shortened by 2 bases and J by 2 bases, with 13 bases between the two germline ends. The CDR3 contains 15 residues.

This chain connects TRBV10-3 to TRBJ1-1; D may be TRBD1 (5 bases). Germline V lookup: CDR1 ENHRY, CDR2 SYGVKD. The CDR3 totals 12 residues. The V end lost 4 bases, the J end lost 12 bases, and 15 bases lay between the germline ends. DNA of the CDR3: TGTGCCATCAGTGTCGAGGGGCAGGTAACTTTCTTT. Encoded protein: CAISVEGQVTFF.

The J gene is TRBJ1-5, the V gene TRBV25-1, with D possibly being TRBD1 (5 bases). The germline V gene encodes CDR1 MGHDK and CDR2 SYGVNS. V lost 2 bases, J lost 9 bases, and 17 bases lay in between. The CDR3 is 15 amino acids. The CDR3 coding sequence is TGTGCCAGCAGTGAAATCGGGGCCATCACGGGGCCCCAGCATTTT. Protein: CASSEIGAITGPQHF.

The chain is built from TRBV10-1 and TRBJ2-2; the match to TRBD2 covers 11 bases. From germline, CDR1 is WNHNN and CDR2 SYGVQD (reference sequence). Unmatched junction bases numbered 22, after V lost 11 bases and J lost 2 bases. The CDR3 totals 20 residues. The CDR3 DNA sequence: TGCGCCGGCGGTACAGGGAACCTAACTAGCGGGAGACCTAACACCGGGGAGCTGTTTTTT. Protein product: CAGGTGNLTSGRPNTGELFF.

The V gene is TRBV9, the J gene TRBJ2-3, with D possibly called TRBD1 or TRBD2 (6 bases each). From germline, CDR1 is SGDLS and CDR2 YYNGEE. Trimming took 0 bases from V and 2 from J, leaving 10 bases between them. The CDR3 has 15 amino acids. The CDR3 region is CASSVAGASTDTQYF. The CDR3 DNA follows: TGTGCCAGCAGCGTAGCGGGGGCCTCCACAGATACGCAGTATTTT.

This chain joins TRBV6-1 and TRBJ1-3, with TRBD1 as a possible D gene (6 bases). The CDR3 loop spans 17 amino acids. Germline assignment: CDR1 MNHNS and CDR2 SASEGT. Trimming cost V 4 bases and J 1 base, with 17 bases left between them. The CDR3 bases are TGTGCCAGCAGTGTCGGCGCAGGGGTAGGTTCTGGAAACACCATATATTTT. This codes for CASSVGAGVGSGNTIYF.

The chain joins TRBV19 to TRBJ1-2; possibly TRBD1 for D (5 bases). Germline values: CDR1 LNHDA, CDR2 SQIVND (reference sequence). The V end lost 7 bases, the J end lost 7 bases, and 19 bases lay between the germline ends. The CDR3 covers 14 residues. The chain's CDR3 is CASTHGGGNGGYTF. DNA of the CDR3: TGTGCCAGTACCCATGGGGGGGGAAACGGTGGCTACACCTTC.

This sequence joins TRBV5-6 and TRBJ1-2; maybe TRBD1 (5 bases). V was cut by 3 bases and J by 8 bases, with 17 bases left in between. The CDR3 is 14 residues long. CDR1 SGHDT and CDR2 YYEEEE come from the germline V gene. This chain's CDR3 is CASSWDRLLEGYTF. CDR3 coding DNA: TGTGCCAGCAGCTGGGACCGGCTCTTGGAGGGCTACACCTTC.

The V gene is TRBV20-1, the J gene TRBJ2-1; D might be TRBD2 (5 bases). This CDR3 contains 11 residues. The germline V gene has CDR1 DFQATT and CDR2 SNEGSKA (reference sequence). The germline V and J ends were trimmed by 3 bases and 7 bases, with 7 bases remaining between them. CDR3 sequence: CSASGKNEQFF. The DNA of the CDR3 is TGCAGTGCTAGCGGGAAGAATGAGCAGTTCTTC.

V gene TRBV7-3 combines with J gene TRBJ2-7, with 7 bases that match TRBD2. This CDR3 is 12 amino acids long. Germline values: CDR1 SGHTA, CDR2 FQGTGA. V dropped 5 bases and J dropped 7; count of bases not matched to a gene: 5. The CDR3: CASSPGGREQYF. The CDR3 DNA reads TGTGCCAGCAGCCCCGGGGGGAGGGAGCAGTACTTC.

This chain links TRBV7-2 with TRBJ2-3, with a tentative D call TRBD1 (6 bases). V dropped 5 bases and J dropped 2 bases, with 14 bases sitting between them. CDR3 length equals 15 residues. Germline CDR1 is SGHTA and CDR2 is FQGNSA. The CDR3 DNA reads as TGTGCCAGCAGCCTAGGACAGAGTTCCACAGATACGCAGTATTTT. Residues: CASSLGQSSTDTQYF. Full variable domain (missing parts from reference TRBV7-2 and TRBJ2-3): GAGVSQSPSNKVTEKGKDVELRCDPISGHTALYWYRQSLGQGLEFLIYFQGNSAPDKSGLPSDRFSAERTGGSVSTLTIQRTQQEDSAVYLCASSLGQSSTDTQYFGPGTRLTVL.

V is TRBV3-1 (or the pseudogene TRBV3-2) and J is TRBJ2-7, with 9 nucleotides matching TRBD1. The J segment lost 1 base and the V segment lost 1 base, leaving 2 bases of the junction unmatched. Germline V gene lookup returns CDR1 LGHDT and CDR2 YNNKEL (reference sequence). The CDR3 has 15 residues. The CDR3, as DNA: TGTGCCAGCAGCCAAGGGGACAGGGAATCCTACGAGCAGTACTTC. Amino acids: CASSQGDRESYEQYF.

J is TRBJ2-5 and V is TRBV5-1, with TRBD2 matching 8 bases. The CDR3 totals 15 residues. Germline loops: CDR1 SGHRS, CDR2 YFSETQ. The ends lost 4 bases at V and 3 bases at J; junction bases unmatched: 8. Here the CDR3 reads CASSGGGPGKETQYF. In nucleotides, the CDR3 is TGCGCCAGCAGCGGCGGGGGGCCAGGAAAAGAGACCCAGTACTTC.

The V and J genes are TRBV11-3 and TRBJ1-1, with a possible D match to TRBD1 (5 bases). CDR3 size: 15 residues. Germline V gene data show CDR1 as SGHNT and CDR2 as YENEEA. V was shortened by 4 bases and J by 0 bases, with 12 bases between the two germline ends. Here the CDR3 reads CASSSSGTVNTEAFF. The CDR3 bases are TGTGCCAGCAGCTCTTCCGGGACGGTGAACACTGAAGCTTTCTTT.

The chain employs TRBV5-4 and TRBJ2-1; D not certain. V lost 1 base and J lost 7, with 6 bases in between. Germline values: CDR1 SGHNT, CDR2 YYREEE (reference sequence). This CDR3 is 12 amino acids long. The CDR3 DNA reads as TGTGCCAGCAGCTTGACGCAAAATGAGCAGTTCTTC. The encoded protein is CASSLTQNEQFF.